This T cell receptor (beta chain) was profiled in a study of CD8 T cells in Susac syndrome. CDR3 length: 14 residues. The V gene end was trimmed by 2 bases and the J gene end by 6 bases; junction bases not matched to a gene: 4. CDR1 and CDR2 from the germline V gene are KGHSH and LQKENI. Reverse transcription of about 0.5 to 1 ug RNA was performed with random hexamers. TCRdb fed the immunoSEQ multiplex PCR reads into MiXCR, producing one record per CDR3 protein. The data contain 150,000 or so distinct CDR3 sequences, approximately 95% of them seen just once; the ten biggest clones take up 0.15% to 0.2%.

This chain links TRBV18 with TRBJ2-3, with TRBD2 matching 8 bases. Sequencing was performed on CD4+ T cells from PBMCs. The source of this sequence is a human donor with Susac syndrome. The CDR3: CASSPGLAWDTQYF. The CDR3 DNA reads TGTGCCAGCTCACCAGGACTAGCTTGGGATACGCAGTATTTT.